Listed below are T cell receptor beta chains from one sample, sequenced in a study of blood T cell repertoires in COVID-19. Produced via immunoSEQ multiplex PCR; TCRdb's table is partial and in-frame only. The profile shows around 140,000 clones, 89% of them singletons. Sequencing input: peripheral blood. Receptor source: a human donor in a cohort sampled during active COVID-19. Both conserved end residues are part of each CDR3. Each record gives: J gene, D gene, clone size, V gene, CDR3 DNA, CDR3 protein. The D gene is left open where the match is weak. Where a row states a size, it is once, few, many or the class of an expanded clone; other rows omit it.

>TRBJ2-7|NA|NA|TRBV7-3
TGTGCCAGCAGCTTAACAGTTAACGGCGAGCAGTACTTC
CASSLTVNGEQYF
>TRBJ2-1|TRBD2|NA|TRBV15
TGTGCCACCAGCGGAAGACTAGCGGGGGGTAACAATGAGCAGTTCTTC
CATSGRLAGGNNEQFF
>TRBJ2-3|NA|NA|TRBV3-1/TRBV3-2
TGTGCCAGCAGCCAGACGGGTCATACTACAGATACGCAGTATTTT
CASSQTGHTTDTQYF
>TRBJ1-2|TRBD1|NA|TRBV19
TGTGCCAGTATTAATATGGGGACAGGGGATCACTATGGCTACACCTTC
CASINMGTGDHYGYTF
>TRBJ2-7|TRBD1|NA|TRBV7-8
TGTGCCAGCAGCTTAGGCCCGCGGACAGGGGGCTACGAGCAGTACTTC
CASSLGPRTGGYEQYF
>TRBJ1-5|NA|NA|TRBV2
TGTGCCAGCAGTGGAGGGTACAGCAATCAGCCCCAGCATTTT
CASSGGYSNQPQHF
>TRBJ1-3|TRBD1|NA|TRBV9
TGTGCCAGCAGCGGAACCGGGACAGTCTCTGGAAACACCATATATTTT
CASSGTGTVSGNTIYF
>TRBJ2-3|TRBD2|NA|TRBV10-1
TGCGCCAGCAGCGCTAGCGGGGCTCCAGATACGCAGTATTTT
CASSASGAPDTQYF
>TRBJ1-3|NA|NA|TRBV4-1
TGCGCCAGCAGCCAAGCGGGTTCCTCTGGAAACACCATATATTTT
CASSQAGSSGNTIYF
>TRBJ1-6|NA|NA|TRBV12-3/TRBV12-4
TGTGCCAGCAGTTTTTACACTTCACCCCTCCACTTT
CASSFYTSPLHF
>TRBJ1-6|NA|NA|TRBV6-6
TGTGCCAGCAGTTGGGCAGGGTATGGCAATTCACCCCTCCACTTT
CASSWAGYGNSPLHF
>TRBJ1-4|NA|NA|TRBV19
TGTGCCAGTAGCGTAAGGGGTGAAAAACTGTTTTTT
CASSVRGEKLFF
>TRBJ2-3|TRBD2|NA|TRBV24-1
TGTGCCACCAGTGATTCGACGGGGGGAAACACAGATACGCAGTATTTT
CATSDSTGGNTDTQYF
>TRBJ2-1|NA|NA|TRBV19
TGTGCCAGTAGTATATCCCGATGGGGGGATGAGCAGTTCTTC
CASSISRWGDEQFF
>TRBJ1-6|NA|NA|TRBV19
TGTGCCAGTAGTATAGATCGGGAGGTTTTGGCACCCCTCCACTTT
CASSIDREVLAPLHF
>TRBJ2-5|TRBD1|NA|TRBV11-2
TGTGCCAGCAGCTCCCCGGGACAGGGTGTTCAACAGACCCAGTACTTC
CASSSPGQGVQQTQYF
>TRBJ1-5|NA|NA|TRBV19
TGTGCCAGTACCCACGGGGGGGACAATCAGCCCCAGCATTTT
CASTHGGDNQPQHF
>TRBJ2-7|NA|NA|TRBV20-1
TGCAGTGCTAGAGACGGCTACGAGCAGTACTTC
CSARDGYEQYF
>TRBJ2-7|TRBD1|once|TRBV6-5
TGTGCCAGCAGTTACGGGACAGGGGGCAGGGAGCAGTACTTC
CASSYGTGGREQYF
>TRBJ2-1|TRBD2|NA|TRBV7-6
TGTGCCAGCAGCCTCCTCCCACTAGCGGGGGGGACCAACAATGAGCAGTTCTTC
CASSLLPLAGGTNNEQFF
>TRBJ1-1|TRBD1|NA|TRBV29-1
TGCAGCGCCCTTGATCGGACAGGGGACACTGAAGCTTTCTTT
CSALDRTGDTEAFF
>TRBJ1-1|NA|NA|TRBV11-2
TGTGCCAGCAGCTTAGACCAGGGTACTGAAGCTTTCTTT
CASSLDQGTEAFF
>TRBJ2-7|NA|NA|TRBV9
TGTGCCAGCAGCGTATCCCCGGGGGTGGCCTACGAGCAGTACTTC
CASSVSPGVAYEQYF
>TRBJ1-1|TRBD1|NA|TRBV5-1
TGCGCCAGCAGGTCTGGACAGGGAGGGGACACTGAAGCTTTCTTT
CASRSGQGGDTEAFF
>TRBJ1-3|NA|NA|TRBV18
TGTGCCAGCTCACCGGCTGACTCCTCTGGAAACACCATATATTTT
CASSPADSSGNTIYF
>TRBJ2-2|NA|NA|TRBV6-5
TGTGCCAGCAGTTACTCGAGTGGGGGGGCAACCGGGGAGCTGTTTTTT
CASSYSSGGATGELFF
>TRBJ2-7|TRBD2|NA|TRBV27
TGTGCCAGCAGACTTAGCGGGGGGAGCTACGAGCAGTACTTC
CASRLSGGSYEQYF
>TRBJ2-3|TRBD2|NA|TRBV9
TGTGCCAGCAGCCTCCTGGGAGCCAGCGGGGGGGCCCCAGATACGCAGTATTTT
CASSLLGASGGAPDTQYF
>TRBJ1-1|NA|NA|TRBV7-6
TGTGCCAGCAGCGAGGATATTGGGGCGATGAACACTGAAGCTTTCTTT
CASSEDIGAMNTEAFF
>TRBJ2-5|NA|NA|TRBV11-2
TGTGCCAGCAGCTTTAGGGGCGCAGGGGAAGAGACCCAGTACTTC
CASSFRGAGEETQYF
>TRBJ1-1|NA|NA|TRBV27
TGTGCCAGCAGTTTACTTCGGGGGGCGAACACTGAAGCTTTCTTT
CASSLLRGANTEAFF
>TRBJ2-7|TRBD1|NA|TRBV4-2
TGTGCCAGCAGCCGCGGACAGGCTTCCTACGAGCAGTACTTC
CASSRGQASYEQYF
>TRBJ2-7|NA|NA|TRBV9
TGTGCCAGCAGCCCCAGACAGTTTTCCCAGTACGAGCAGTACTTC
CASSPRQFSQYEQYF
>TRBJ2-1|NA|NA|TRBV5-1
TGCGCCAGCAGCTTGGGCGACAATGAGCAGTTCTTC
CASSLGDNEQFF
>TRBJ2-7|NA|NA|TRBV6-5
TGTGCCAGCAGTTATTCAGGGGGGAATAACGAGCAGTACTTC
CASSYSGGNNEQYF
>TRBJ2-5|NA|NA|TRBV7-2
TGTGCCAGCAGCACCCTGCTAGCAGCTCAAGAGACCCAGTACTTC
CASSTLLAAQETQYF
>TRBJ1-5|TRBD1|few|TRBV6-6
TGTGCCAGCACCCGACTGGACAGGGACCAGCCCCAGCATTTT
CASTRLDRDQPQHF
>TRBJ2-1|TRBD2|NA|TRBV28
TGTGCCAGCAGCTTATTGTCGGGGGGAACCTACAATGAGCAGTTCTTC
CASSLLSGGTYNEQFF
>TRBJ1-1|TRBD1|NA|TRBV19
TGTGCCAGTGAGGACAGGGGGATCGCTGAAGCTTTCTTT
CASEDRGIAEAFF
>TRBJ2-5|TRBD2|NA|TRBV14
TGTGCCAGCAGCCAAGCCCAGCGGGGGCGAGGGACCCAGTACTTC
CASSQAQRGRGTQYF
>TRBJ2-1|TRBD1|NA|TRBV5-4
TGTGCCAGCAGACCCCGGACAGGGGATTACAATGAGCAGTTCTTC
CASRPRTGDYNEQFF
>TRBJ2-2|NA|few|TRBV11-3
TGTGCCAGCAGCTCCGGGACCGGGGAGCTGTTTTTT
CASSSGTGELFF